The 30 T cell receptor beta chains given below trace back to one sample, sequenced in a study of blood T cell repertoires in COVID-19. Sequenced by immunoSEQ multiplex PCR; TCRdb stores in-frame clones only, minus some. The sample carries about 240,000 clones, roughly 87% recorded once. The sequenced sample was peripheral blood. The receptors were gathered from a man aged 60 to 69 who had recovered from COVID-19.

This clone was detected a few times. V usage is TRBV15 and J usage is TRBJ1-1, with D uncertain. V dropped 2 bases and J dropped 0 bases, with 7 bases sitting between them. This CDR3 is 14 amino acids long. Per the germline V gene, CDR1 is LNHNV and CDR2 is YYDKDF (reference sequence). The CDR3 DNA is TGTGCCACCAGCAGATCACAGATGAACACTGAAGCTTTCTTT. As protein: CATSRSQMNTEAFF.

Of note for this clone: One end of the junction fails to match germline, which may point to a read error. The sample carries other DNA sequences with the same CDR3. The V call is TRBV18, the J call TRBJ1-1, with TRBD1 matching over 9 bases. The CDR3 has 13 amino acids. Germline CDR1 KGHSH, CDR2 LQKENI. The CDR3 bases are TGTGCCAGTTCACAGGGGGCTGGGACTGAAGCTTTCTTT. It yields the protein CASSQGAGTEAFF.

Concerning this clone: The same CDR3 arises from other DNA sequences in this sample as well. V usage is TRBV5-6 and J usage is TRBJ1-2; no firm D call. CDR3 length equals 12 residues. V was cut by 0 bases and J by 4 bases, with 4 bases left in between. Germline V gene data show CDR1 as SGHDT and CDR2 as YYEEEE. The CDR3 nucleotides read TGTGCCAGCAGCTTGGTCAGCTATGGCTACACCTTC. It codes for CASSLVSYGYTF.

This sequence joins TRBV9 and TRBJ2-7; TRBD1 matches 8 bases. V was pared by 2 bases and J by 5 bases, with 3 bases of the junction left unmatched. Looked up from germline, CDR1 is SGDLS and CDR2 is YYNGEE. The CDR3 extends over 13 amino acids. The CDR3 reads CASSVDRAHEQYF. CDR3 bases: TGTGCCAGCAGCGTGGACAGGGCCCACGAGCAGTACTTC.

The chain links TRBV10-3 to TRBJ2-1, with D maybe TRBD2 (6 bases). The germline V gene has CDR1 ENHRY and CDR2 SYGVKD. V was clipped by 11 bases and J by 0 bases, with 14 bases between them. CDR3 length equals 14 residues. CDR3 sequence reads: CAADGGSSYNEQFF. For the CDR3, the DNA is TGTGCCGCCGATGGGGGGAGCTCCTACAATGAGCAGTTCTTC.

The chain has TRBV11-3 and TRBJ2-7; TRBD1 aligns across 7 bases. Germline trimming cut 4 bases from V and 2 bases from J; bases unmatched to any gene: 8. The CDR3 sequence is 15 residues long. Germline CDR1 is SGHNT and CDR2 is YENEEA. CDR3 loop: CASSSRQGSPYEQYV. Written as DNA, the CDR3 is TGTGCCAGCAGCTCACGACAGGGTAGCCCCTACGAGCAGTACGTC.

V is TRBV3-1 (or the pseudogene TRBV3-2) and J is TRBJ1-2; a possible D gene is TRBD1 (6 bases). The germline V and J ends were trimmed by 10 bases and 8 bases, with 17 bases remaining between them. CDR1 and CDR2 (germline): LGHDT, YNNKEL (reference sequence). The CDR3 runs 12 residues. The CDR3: CAIQQGEEGYTF. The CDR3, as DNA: TGTGCCATCCAACAGGGCGAAGAAGGCTACACCTTC.

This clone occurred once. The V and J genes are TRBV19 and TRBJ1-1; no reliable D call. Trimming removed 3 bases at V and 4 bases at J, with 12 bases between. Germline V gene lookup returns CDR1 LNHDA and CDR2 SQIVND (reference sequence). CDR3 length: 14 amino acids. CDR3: CASSIEGRSTEAFF. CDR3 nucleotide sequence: TGTGCCAGTAGTATTGAGGGCCGGAGCACTGAAGCTTTCTTT.

The DNA of the CDR3 is TGTGCCAGCAGGAGCAGGGGAAGCTCCTATAATTCACCCCTCCACTTT. This codes for CASRSRGSSYNSPLHF. V is TRBV2 and J is TRBJ1-6; possibly TRBD1 for D (6 bases). The ends were cut back, 6 bases at V and 0 bases at J, with 12 bases in the middle. Germline V gene lookup returns CDR1 SNHLY and CDR2 FYNNEI. The CDR3 is 16 amino acids.

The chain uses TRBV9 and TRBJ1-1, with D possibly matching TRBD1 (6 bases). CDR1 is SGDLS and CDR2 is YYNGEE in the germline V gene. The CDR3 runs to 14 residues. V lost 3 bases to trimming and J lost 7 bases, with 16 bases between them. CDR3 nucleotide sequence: TGTGCCAGCAGCGGAATGGGGGGGGGCGGTGAAGCTTTCTTT. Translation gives CASSGMGGGGEAFF. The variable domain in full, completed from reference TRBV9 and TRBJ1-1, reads DSGVTQTPKHLITATGQRVTLRCSPRSGDLSVYWYQQSLDQGLQFLIQYYNGEERAKGNILERFSAQQFPDLHSELNLSSLELGDSALYFCASSGMGGGGEAFFGQGTRLTVV.

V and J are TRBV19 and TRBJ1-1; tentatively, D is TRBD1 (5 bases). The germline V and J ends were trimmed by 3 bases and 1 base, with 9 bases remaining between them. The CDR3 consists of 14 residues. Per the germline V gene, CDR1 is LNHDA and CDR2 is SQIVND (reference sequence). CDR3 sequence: CASSMWGGNTEAFF. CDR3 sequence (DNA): TGTGCCAGTAGTATGTGGGGGGGGAACACTGAAGCTTTCTTT. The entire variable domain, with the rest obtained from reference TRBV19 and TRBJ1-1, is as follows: DGGITQSPKYLFRKEGQNVTLSCEQNLNHDAMYWYRQDPGQGLRLIYYSQIVNDFQKGDIAEGYSVSREKKESFPLTVTSAQKNPTAFYLCASSMWGGNTEAFFGQGTRLTVV.

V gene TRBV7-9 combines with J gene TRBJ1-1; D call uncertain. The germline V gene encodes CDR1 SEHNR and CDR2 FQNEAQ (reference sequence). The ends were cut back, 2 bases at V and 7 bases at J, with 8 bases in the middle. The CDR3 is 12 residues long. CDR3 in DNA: TGTGCCAGCAGCTTAATAACGGGTGAAGCTTTCTTT. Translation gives CASSLITGEAFF.

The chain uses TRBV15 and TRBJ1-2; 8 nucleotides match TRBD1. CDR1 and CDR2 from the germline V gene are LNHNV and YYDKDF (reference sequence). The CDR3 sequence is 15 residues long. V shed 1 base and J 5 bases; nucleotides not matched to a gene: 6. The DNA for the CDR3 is TGTGCCACCAGCAGAGGTGGCAGGGGGCCTTATGGCTACACCTTC. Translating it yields CATSRGGRGPYGYTF.

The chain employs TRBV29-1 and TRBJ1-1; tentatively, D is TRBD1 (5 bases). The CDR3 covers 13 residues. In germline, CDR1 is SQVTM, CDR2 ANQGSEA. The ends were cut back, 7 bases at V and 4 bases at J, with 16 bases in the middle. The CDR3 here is CSAGQDSGTEAFF. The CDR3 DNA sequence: TGCAGCGCTGGACAAGACAGTGGCACTGAAGCTTTCTTT.

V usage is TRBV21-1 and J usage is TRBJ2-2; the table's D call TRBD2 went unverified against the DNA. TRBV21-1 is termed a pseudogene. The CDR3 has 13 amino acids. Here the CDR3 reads CASRGEDTGELFF. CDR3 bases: TGTGCCAGCAGAGGGGAGGACACCGGGGAGCTGTTTTTT.

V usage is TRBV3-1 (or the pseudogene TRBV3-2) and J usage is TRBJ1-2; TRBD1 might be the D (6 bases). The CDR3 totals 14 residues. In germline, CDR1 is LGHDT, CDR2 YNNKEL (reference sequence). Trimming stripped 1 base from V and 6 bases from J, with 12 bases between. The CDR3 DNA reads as TGTGCCAGCAGCCAAGCCTCACAGGGAAATGGCTACACCTTC. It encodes CASSQASQGNGYTF.

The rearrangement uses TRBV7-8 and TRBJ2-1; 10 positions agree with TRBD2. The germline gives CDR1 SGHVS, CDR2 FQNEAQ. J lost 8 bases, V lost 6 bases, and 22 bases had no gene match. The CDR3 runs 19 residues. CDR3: CASSPSRLAGVMGRDEQFF. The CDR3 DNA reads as TGTGCCAGCAGTCCGAGTCGGCTAGCGGGGGTTATGGGCAGGGATGAGCAGTTCTTC.

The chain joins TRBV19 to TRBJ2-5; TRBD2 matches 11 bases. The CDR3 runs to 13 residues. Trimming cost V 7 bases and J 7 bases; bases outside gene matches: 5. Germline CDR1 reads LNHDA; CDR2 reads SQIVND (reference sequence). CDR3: CASTEGLAVTQYF. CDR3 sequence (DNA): TGTGCCAGTACCGAGGGACTAGCGGTGACCCAGTACTTC.

CDR3 sequence reads: CASSQDPGGSGGQETQYF. DNA of the CDR3: TGTGCCAGCAGCCAAGACCCGGGGGGGAGTGGGGGCCAAGAGACCCAGTACTTC. The gene calls are TRBV3-1 (or the pseudogene TRBV3-2) and TRBJ2-5, with 8 positions matching TRBD2. Germline V gene lookup returns CDR1 LGHDT and CDR2 YNNKEL (reference sequence). The CDR3 is 18 residues long. V dropped 0 bases and J dropped 1; count of bases not matched to a gene: 10.

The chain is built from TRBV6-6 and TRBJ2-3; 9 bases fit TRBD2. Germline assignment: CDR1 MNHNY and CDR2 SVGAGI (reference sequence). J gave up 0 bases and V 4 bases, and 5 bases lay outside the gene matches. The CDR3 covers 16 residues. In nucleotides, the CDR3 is TGTGCCAGCAGTTTTCGACTAGCGGTTAGCACAGATACGCAGTATTTT. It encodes CASSFRLAVSTDTQYF.

The CDR3 reads CASSLGRGQSGYTF. DNA of the CDR3: TGTGCCAGCAGCTTGGGCAGGGGGCAGAGTGGCTACACCTTC. This chain joins TRBV5-4 and TRBJ1-2, with TRBD1 matching 8 bases. CDR1 and CDR2 from the germline V gene are SGHNT and YYREEE (reference sequence). CDR3 length: 14 residues. J was trimmed by 7 bases and V by 0 bases; bases with no gene match: 5.

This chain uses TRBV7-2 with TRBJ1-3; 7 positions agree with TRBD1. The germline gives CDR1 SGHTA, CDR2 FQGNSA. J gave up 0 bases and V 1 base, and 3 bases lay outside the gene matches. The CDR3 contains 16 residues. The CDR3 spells CASSLDGTASGNTIYF. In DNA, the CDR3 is TGTGCCAGCAGCTTAGATGGGACAGCCTCTGGAAACACCATATATTTT.

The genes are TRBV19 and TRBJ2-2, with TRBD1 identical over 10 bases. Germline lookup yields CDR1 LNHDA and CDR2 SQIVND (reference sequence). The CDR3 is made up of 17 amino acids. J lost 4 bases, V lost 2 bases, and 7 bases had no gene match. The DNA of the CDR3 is TGTGCCAGTAGTATACTTACCGGGACAGGGGTCACCGGGGAGCTGTTTTTT. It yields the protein CASSILTGTGVTGELFF. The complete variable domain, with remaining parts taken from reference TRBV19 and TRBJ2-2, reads DGGITQSPKYLFRKEGQNVTLSCEQNLNHDAMYWYRQDPGQGLRLIYYSQIVNDFQKGDIAEGYSVSREKKESFPLTVTSAQKNPTAFYLCASSILTGTGVTGELFFGEGSRLTVL.

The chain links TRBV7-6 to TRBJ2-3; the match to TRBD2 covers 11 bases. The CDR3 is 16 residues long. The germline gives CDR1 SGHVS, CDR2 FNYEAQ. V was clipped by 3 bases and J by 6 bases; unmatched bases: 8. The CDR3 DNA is TGTGCCAGCAGCTTTCGTAGCGGGGGGGCCGTGGATACGCAGTATTTT. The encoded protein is CASSFRSGGAVDTQYF.

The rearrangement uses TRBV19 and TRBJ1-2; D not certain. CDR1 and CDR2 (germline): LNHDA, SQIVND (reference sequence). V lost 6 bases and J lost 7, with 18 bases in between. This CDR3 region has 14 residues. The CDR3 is CASRPPGSGSGYTF. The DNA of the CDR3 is TGTGCCAGTAGACCCCCGGGAAGTGGTAGTGGCTACACCTTC.

As DNA, the CDR3 is TGTGCCAGCAGCTTAAGCGGTCGGAACACCGGGGAGCTGTTTTTT. Translation gives CASSLSGRNTGELFF. The chain is built from TRBV11-3 and TRBJ2-2; tentative D call: TRBD2 (5 bases). This CDR3 has 15 residues. V gave up 2 bases and J gave up 1 base, with 8 bases separating them. Germline CDR1 reads SGHNT; CDR2 reads YENEEA.

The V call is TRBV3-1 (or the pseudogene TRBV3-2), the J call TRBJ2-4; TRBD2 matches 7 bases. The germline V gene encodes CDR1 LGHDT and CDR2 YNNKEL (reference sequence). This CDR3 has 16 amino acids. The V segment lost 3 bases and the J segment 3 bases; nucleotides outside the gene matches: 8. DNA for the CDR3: TGTGCCAGCAGCCACTGGGGGGAGCGGGGCAAAAACATTCAGTACTTC. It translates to CASSHWGERGKNIQYF.

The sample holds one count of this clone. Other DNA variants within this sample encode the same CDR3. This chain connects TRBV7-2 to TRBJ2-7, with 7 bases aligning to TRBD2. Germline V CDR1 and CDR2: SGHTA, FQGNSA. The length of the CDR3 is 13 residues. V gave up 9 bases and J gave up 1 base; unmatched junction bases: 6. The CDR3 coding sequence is TGTGCCAGTCCGGGACTACGATCCTACGAGCAGTACTTC. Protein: CASPGLRSYEQYF.

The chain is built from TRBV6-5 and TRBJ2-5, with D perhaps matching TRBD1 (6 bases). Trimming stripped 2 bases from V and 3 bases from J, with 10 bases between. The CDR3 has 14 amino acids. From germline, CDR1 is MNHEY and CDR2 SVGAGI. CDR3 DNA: TGTGCCAGCAGTTACCGGACAGCCAAAGAGACCCAGTACTTC. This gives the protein CASSYRTAKETQYF.

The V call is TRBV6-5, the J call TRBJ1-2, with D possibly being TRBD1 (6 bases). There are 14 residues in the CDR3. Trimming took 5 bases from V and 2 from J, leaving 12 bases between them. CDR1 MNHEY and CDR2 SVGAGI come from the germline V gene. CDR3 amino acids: CASSISQGNYGYTF. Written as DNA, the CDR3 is TGTGCCAGCAGTATCTCACAGGGAAACTATGGCTACACCTTC.